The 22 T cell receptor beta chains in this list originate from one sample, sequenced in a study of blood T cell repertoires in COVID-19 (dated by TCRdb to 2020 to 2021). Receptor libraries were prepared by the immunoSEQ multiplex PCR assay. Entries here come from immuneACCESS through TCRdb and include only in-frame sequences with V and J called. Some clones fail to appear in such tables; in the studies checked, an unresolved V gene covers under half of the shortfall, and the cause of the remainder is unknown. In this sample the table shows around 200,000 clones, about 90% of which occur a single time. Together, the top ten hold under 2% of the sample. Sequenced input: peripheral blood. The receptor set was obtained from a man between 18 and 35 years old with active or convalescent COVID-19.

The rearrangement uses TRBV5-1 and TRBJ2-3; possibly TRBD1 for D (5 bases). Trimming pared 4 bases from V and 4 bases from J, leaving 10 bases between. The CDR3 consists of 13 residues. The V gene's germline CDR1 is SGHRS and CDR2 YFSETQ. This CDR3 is CASSRTGADTQYF. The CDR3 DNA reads TGCGCCAGCAGCAGAACAGGCGCAGATACGCAGTATTTT. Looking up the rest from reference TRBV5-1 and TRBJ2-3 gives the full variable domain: KAGVTQTPRYLIKTRGQQVTLSCSPISGHRSVSWYQQTPGQGLQFLFEYFSETQRNKGNFPGRFSGRQFSNSRSEMNVSTLELGDSALYLCASSRTGADTQYFGPGTRLTVL.

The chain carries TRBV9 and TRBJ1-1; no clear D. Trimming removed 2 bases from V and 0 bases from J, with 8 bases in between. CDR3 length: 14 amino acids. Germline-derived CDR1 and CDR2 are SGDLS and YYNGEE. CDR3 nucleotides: TGTGCCAGCAGCGTTGACAAGATGAACACTGAAGCTTTCTTT. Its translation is CASSVDKMNTEAFF.

CDR3 nucleotides: TGTGCCAGCAGCCCACGGGACAGGGTTACGGAAAAACTGTTTTTT. Amino acids: CASSPRDRVTEKLFF. This chain connects TRBV9 to TRBJ1-4, with TRBD1 matching 9 bases. In germline, CDR1 is SGDLS, CDR2 YYNGEE. The CDR3 is 15 residues long. V shed 4 bases and J 8 bases; nucleotides not matched to a gene: 9.

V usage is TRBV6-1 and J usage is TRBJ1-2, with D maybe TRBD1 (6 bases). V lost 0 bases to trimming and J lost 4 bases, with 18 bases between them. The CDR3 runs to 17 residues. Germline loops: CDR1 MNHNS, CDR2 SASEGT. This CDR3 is CASSEAISGDIFYGYTF. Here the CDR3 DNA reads TGTGCCAGCAGTGAAGCGATATCTGGGGACATCTTCTATGGCTACACCTTC.

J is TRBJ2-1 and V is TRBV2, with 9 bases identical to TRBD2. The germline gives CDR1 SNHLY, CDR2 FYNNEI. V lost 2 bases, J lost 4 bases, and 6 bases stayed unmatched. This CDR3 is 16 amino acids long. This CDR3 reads CASSERGGAIYNEQFF. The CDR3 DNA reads TGTGCCAGCAGTGAACGCGGGGGGGCCATTTACAATGAGCAGTTCTTC.

The CDR3 reads CAWGRISQGAGEKLFF. Here the CDR3 DNA reads TGTGCCTGGGGGAGAATATCACAGGGGGCAGGGGAAAAACTGTTTTTT. The J gene is TRBJ1-4, the V gene TRBV30; 9 nucleotides line up with TRBD1. CDR1 and CDR2 (germline): GTSNPN, SVGIG (reference sequence). V shed 5 bases and J 8 bases; nucleotides not matched to a gene: 15. The CDR3 is made up of 16 amino acids. Drawing the rest from reference TRBV30 and TRBJ1-4, the complete variable domain is SQTIHQWPATLVQPVGSPLSLECTVEGTSNPNLYWYRQAAGRGLQLLFYSVGIGQISSEVPQNLSASRPQDRQFILSSKKLLLSDSGFYLCAWGRISQGAGEKLFFGSGTQLSVL.

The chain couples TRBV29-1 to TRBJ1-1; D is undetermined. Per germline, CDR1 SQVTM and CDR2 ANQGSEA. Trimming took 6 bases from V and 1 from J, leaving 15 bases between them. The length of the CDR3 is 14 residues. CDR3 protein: CSVAPDPRNTEAFF. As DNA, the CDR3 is TGCAGCGTCGCCCCTGATCCGAGGAACACTGAAGCTTTCTTT.

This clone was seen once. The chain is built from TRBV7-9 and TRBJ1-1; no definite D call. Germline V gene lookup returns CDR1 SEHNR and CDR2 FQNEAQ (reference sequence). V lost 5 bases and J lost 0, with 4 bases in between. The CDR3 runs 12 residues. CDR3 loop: CASSPVNTEAFF. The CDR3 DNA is TGTGCCAGCAGCCCGGTGAACACTGAAGCTTTCTTT. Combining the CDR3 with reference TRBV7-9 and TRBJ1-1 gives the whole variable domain DTGVSQNPRHKITKRGQNVTFRCDPISEHNRLYWYRQTLGQGPEFLTYFQNEAQLEKSRLLSDRFSAERPKGSFSTLEIQRTEQGDSAMYLCASSPVNTEAFFGQGTRLTVV.

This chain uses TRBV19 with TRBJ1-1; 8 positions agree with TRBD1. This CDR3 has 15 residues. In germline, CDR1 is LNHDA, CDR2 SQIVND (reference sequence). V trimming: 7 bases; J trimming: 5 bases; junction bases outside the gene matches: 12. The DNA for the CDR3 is TGTGCCAGTACCGCTCGGACAGGGAAGAAGACTGAAGCTTTCTTT. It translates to CASTARTGKKTEAFF. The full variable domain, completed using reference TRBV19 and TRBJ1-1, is DGGITQSPKYLFRKEGQNVTLSCEQNLNHDAMYWYRQDPGQGLRLIYYSQIVNDFQKGDIAEGYSVSREKKESFPLTVTSAQKNPTAFYLCASTARTGKKTEAFFGQGTRLTVV.

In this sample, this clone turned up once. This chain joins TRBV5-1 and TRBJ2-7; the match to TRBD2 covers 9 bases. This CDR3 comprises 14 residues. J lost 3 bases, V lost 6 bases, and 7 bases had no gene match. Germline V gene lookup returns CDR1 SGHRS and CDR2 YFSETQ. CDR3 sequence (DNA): TGCGCCAGCAAGACTAGCGGTGAGAACTACGAGCAGTACTTC. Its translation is CASKTSGENYEQYF.

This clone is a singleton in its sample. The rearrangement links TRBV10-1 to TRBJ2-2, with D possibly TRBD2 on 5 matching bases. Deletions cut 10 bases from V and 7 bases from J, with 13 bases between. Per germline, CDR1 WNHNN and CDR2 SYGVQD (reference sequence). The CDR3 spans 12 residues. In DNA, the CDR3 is TGCGCCACTGGGCCGGGATTCGGGGAGCTGTTTTTT. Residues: CATGPGFGELFF.

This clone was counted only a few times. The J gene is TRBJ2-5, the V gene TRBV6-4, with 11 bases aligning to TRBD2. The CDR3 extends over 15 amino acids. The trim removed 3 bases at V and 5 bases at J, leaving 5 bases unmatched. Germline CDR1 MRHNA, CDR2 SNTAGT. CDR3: CASSEEASGRETQYF. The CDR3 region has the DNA TGTGCCAGCAGTGAAGAGGCTAGCGGGAGGGAGACCCAGTACTTC.

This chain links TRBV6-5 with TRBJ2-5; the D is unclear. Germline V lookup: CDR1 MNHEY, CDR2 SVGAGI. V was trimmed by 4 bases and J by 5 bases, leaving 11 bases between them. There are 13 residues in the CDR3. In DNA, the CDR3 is TGTGCCAGCAGTTTTTCTAGATTCGAGACCCAGTACTTC. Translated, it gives CASSFSRFETQYF.

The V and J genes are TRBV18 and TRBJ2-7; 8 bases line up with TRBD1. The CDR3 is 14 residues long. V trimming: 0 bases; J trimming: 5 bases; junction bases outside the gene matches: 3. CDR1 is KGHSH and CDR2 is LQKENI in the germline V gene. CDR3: CASSPPTGAHEQYF. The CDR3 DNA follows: TGTGCCAGCTCACCACCGACAGGGGCCCACGAGCAGTACTTC. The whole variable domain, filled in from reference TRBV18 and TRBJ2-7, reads NAGVMQNPRHLVRRRGQEARLRCSPMKGHSHVYWYRQLPEEGLKFMVYLQKENIIDESGMPKERFSAEFPKEGPSILRIQQVVRGDSAAYFCASSPPTGAHEQYFGPGTRLTVT.

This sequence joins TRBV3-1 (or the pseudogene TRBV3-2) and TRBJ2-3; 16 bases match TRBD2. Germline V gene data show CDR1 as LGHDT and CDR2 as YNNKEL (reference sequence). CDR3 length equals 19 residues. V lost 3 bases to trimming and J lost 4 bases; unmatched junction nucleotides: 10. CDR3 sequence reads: CASSQSYGTSGRAADTQYF. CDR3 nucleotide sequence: TGTGCCAGCAGCCAGTCCTACGGGACTAGCGGGAGGGCGGCAGATACGCAGTATTTT.

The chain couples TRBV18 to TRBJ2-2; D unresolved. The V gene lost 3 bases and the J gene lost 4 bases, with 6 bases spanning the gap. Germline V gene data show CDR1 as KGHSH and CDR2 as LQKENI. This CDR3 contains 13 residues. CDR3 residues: CASSPTATGELFF. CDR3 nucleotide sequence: TGTGCCAGCTCACCGACTGCCACCGGGGAGCTGTTTTTT.

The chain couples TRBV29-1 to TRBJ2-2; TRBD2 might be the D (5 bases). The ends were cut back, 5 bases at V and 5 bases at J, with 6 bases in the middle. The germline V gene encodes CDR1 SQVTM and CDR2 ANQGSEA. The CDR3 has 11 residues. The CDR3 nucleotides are TGCAGCGTTTCGGGGACCGGGGAGCTGTTTTTT. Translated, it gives CSVSGTGELFF.

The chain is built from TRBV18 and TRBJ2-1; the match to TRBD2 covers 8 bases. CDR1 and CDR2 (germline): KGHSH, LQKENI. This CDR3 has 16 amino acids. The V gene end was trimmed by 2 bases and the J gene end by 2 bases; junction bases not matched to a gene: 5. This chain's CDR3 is CASSPVELAAYNEQFF. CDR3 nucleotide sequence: TGTGCCAGCTCACCAGTTGAACTAGCGGCCTACAATGAGCAGTTCTTC.

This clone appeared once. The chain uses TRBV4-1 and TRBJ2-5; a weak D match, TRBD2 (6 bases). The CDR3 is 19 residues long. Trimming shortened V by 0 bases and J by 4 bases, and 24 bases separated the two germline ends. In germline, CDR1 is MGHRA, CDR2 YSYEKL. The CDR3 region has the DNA TGCGCCAGCAGCCAAGATCGAGCAGGTGGGCTAGCGCGGCCAGAGACCCAGTACTTC. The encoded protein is CASSQDRAGGLARPETQYF.

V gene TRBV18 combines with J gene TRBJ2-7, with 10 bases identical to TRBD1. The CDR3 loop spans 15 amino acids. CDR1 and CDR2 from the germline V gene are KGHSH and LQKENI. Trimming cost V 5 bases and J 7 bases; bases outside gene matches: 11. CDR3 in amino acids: CASSGQGGRLSEQYF. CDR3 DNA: TGTGCCAGCTCAGGACAGGGGGGACGTTTGAGTGAGCAGTACTTC.

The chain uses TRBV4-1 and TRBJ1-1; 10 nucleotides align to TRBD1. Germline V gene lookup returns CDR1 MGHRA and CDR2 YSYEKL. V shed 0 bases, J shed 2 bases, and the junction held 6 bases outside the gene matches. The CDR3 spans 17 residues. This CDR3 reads CASSQESGQGTNTEAFF. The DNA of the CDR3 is TGCGCCAGCAGCCAAGAATCGGGACAGGGGACAAACACTGAAGCTTTCTTT.

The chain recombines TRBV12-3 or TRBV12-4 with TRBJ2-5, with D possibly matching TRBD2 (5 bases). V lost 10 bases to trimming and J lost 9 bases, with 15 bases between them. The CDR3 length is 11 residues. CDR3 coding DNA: TGTGCCAAGGGCGAGGACTGTTCCCAGTACTTC. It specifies CAKGEDCSQYF.